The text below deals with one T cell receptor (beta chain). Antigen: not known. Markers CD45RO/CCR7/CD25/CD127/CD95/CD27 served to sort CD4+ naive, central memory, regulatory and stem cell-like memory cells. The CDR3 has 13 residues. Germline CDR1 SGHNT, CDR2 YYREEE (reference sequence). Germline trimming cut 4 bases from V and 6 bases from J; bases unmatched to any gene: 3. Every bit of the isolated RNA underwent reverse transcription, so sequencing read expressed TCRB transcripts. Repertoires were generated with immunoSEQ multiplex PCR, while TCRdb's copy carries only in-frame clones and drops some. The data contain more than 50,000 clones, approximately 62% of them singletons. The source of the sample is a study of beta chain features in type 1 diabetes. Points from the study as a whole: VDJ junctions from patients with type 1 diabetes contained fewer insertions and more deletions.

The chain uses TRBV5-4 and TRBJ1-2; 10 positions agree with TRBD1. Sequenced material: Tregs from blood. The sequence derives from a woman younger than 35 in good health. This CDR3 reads CASSTGTGDGYTF. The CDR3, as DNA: TGTGCCAGCAGCACCGGGACAGGGGATGGCTACACCTTC. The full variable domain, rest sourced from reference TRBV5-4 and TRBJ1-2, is ETGVTQSPTHLIKTRGQQVTLRCSSQSGHNTVSWYQQALGQGPQFIFQYYREEENGRGNFPPRFSGLQFPNYSSELNVNALELDDSALYLCASSTGTGDGYTFGSGTRLTVV.